This TCR beta chain was retrieved from a study of T cells in Graves' hyperthyroidism and ophthalmopathy. Study outcomes and limitations: Ophthalmopathy prediction by the model preceded onset by a median about 6 months. Classification by a 13 V-J model distinguished ophthalmopathy from stable hyperthyroidism.

TCR beta CDR3 regions were amplified from RNA. First-round RT-PCR with HTBI primers amplified the TCR CDR3 region. A single record per CDR3 protein comes from TCRdb applying MiXCR to the multiplex PCR reads. The sample contains more than 550,000 distinct CDR3 sequences, approximately 15% of which appear only once. In this sample, this clonotype turned up many times. Its matching antigen is unknown. CDR1 is SGHTA and CDR2 is FQGNSA in the germline V gene. The CDR3 runs 13 residues. The V and J ends lost 5 bases and 5 bases respectively, with 12 bases between them. The chain employs TRBV7-2 and TRBJ2-5, with D possibly being TRBD2 (6 bases). This clonotype was obtained from a man aged 45-65 years with Graves' hyperthyroidism. The sequenced material came from blood. In nucleotides, the CDR3 is TGTGCCAGCAGCATTGGACTACCGGAGACCCAGTACTTC. Protein product: CASSIGLPETQYF.